This T cell receptor (beta chain) stems from a study of control samples from healthy donors and cancer patients. Measured with immunoSEQ multiplex PCR; TCRdb has only the in-frame clones, and not every one. The sample includes about 59,000 clones, roughly 90% seen only once; the top ten take less than 2%. V was clipped by 0 bases and J by 2 bases, with 11 bases between them. The CDR3 sequence is 15 residues long. Per the germline V gene, CDR1 is SGHRS and CDR2 is YFSETQ. Sequencing input: PBMCs. The V call is TRBV5-1, the J call TRBJ2-5; D gene unclear. The source is a middle-aged man with colorectal cancer. CDR3 sequence reads: CASSLGWQEQETQYF. The CDR3 bases are TGCGCCAGCAGCTTGGGGTGGCAGGAGCAAGAGACCCAGTACTTC.